The present entry profiles one T cell receptor beta chain with its context. This clonotype was seen a single time. This clone's antigen is unknown. Base-call qualities are not available, and no considerably larger clone is one nucleotide away. One read alone makes for weak evidence. These data are taken from a study of CD8 T cells in Susac syndrome (dated by TCRdb to about 2019). Turning to the overall study: Whether CD8+ T cell activation and differentiation in Susac syndrome was antigen driven was tested using repertoire sequencing. The study compared CD8+ T cell repertoire clonality among over ten healthy donors, about 14 Susac syndrome patients and fewer than 19 multiple sclerosis patients.

V gives up 3 bases and J gives up 2 bases, and the segment between their germline ends measures 12 bases. CDR1 is given as SGHDT and CDR2 as YYEEEE, both from the germline V gene. From cysteine to phenylalanine, the CDR3 is 14 amino acids long. The read is trimmed to its CDR3 DNA, 42 bases read in frame from base 1. Peripheral blood CD8+ and CD4+ T cells from healthy donors, Susac syndrome patients and multiple sclerosis patients were profiled using high-throughput TCR beta sequencing. The multiple sclerosis controls were treatment-naive patients whose relapsing-remitting disease, either stable or active, fulfilled the revised McDonald criteria. Bulk CD8+ and CD4+ T cells were purified by magnetic negative isolation, while CD8+ TEMRA cells were enriched using FACS. Blood was collected in EDTA tubes and processed within 24 hours, with PBMCs isolated through density gradient centrifugation. PBMCs destined for TCR sequencing were cryopreserved in liquid nitrogen and later thawed in a 37 °C water bath. The sorted or isolated CD4+, CD8+ and CD8+ TEMRA cells reached a purity of at least 90%.

RNA was extracted with the RNeasy kit and 0.5 to 1 ug was reverse transcribed using random hexamers. TCR beta CDR3 regions were amplified with the immunoSEQ multiplex PCR assay covering 54 Vbeta and 13 Jbeta segments. To correct PCR amplification bias, a synthetic template baseline was used for both primer optimization and computational correction. In the authors' own workflow: Reads were annotated to V, D and J genes per IMGT and analyzed with immunoSEQ Analyzer, keeping only productive sequences. To calculate clonality, Shannon entropy was normalized by log2 of the number of productive unique sequences and then subtracted from one. For each patient and control, public and private clones were evaluated within the 100 most prevalent clones. A clone was defined as Susac-specific if it was absent from the healthy and MS cohorts, from over 1,000 published viral clones and from other ImmuneACCESS disease sequences. TCRdb handled the public reads itself, with Q25 trimming in fastp and clone calling in MiXCR, and kept productive beta chains. Identical CDR3 protein sequences are pooled into one entry, listed with their most common genes and DNA. The V and J calls, along with clone size, are taken from TCRdb and not from the paper's own processing. The sample table contains 250,000 to 300,000 distinct CDR3 sequences; only one count was recorded for 75% to 85% of them. Together, the top ten hold approximately 0.2% of the sample.

Beyond this particular receptor, the publication reports: The TCR sequencing and HLA analysis was acknowledged to have included a relatively small number of individuals.

The sequencing sample was made of CD8+ T cells from PBMCs. The TCR sequence derives from a human donor with multiple sclerosis. The sequence links TRBV5-6 to TRBJ2-7; the D gene is possibly TRBD1 or TRBD2, with 5 bases matching each. CDR3 reads: CASSYGTTTYEQYF. DNA sequence: TGTGCCAGCAGCTATGGGACCACCACCTACGAGCAGTACTTC. The CDR3, completed at both ends by the reference TRBV5-6 and TRBJ2-7 genes, gives the full variable domain DAGVTQSPTHLIKTRGQQVTLRCSPKSGHDTVSWYQQALGQGPQFIFQYYEEEERQRGNFPDRFSGHQFPNYSSELNVNALLLGDSALYLCASSYGTTTYEQYFGPGTRLTVT.